This TCR beta chain was identified during a study of Graves' ophthalmopathy and Graves' hyperthyroidism. Across the study: Untreated patients at initial diagnosis provided peripheral blood.

No progression to ophthalmopathy over 18 months defined stable hyperthyroidism. Ineligible for inclusion were patients with other autoimmune diseases, uncontrolled infections, pregnancy or lactation. This CDR3 comprises 15 residues. CDR1 is DFQATT and CDR2 is SNEGSKA in the germline V gene (reference sequence). Germline trimming cut 6 bases from V and 1 base from J; bases unmatched to any gene: 7. Using RNA transcripts, the TCR beta CDR3 regions were amplified. First-round RT-PCR employed HTBI primers, with a second-round multiplex PCR after it. From the multiplex PCR reads, TCRdb called clonotypes with MiXCR, one entry per CDR3 protein. The profile covers 30,000 to 50,000 distinct CDR3 sequences, with around half appearing a single time and about 28% taken by the ten largest.

The specimen sequenced was peripheral blood. V is TRBV20-1 and J is TRBJ2-5; 11 bases map to TRBD2. The TCR sequence derives from an adult woman with stable Graves' hyperthyroidism. The DNA for the CDR3 is TGCAGTGCCCAGGGACTAGCGGCCTCCCAAGAGACCCAGTACTTC. Protein: CSAQGLAASQETQYF.